Presented here are 5 T cell receptor beta chains from one specimen sequenced in a study of long-term antiretroviral therapy in people with HIV. The assay used was immunoSEQ (version v3.0), run at survey level. Data came from immunoSEQ multiplex PCR; TCRdb stores just in-frame clones and leaves some out. The table has about 12,000 clones, roughly 80% seen once. Material: unsorted PBMCs, obtained 1.3 years after starting antiretroviral therapy. The origin of the receptors is a woman aged 18-29 years with HIV.

V usage is TRBV7-9 and J usage is TRBJ1-3; D uncertain. Trimming took 5 bases from V and 0 from J, leaving 11 bases between them. Germline lookup yields CDR1 SEHNR and CDR2 FQNEAQ (reference sequence). The CDR3 covers 15 residues. CDR3 nucleotide sequence: TGTGCCAGCAGCCCTACCACGAGCTCTGGAAACACCATATATTTT. Amino acids: CASSPTTSSGNTIYF.

The chain couples TRBV28 to TRBJ1-1, with D maybe TRBD1 (6 bases). V lost 6 bases to trimming and J lost 8 bases, with 16 bases between them. In germline, CDR1 is MDHEN, CDR2 SYDVKM. The CDR3 has 13 residues. CDR3 sequence reads: CASSLLLDREAFF. The CDR3 nucleotides are TGTGCCAGCAGCCTCCTCCTCGACAGGGAAGCTTTCTTT.

The chain links TRBV6-5 to TRBJ2-1; D possibly uses TRBD1 or TRBD2 (5 bases each). The CDR3 spans 14 residues. CDR1 and CDR2 from the germline V gene are MNHEY and SVGAGI. Trimming took off 0 bases at V and 8 bases at J, with 11 bases between the two ends. The CDR3 spells CASSYSGESDEQFF. CDR3 coding DNA: TGTGCCAGCAGTTACTCAGGGGAGTCCGATGAGCAGTTCTTC.

The chain employs TRBV6-1 and TRBJ2-3; unclear D gene. V shed 6 bases and J shed 1 base, with 14 bases lying between them. This CDR3 is 15 amino acids long. Germline CDR1 MNHNS, CDR2 SASEGT. The CDR3 sequence: CASRVDQHRTDTQYF. The DNA for the CDR3 is TGTGCCAGCAGGGTGGACCAGCATCGCACAGATACGCAGTATTTT.

A single count supports this clone. The gene calls are TRBV27 and TRBJ2-7; 8 bases agree with TRBD1. CDR1 is MNHEY, CDR2 SMNVEV, per germline (reference sequence). The CDR3 sequence is 15 residues long. The V segment lost 5 bases and the J segment 1 base; nucleotides outside the gene matches: 7. The CDR3 spells CASSITGGPSYEQYF. DNA of the CDR3: TGTGCCAGCAGTATAACAGGGGGACCTTCCTACGAGCAGTACTTC.